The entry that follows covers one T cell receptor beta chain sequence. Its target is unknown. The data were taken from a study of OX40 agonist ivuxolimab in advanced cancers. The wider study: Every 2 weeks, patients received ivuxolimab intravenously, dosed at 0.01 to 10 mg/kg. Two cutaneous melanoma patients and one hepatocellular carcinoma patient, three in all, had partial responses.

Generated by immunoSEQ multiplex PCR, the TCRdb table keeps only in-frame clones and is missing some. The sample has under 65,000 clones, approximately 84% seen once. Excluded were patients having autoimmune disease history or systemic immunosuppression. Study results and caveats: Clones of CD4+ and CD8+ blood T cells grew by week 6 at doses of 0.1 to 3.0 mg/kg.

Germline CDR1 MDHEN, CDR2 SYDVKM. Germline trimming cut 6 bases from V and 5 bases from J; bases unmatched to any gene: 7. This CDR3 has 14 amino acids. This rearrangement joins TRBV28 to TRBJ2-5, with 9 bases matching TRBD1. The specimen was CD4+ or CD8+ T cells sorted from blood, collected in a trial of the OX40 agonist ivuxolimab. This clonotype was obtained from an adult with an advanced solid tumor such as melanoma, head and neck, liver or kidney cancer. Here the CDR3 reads CASRATGGRETQYF. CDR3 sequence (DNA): TGTGCCAGCAGAGCTACAGGGGGCAGGGAGACCCAGTACTTC.